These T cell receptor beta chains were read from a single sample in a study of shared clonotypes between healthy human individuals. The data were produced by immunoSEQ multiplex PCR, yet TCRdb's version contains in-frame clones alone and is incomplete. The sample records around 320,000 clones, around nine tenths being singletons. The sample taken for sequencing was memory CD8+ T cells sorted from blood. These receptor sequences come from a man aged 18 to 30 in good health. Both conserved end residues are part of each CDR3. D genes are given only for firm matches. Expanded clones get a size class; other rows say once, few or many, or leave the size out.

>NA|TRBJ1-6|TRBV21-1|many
CASSKVAPGALGSPLHF
NA
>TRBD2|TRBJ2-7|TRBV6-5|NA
CASSYSSGIYEQYF
TGTGCCAGCAGTTACTCTAGCGGGATCTACGAGCAGTACTTC
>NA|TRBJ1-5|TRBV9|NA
CASSVAGSGQPQHF
TGTGCCAGCAGCGTGGCGGGGTCCGGTCAGCCCCAGCATTTT
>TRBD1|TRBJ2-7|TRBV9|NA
CASSVGQGAFEQYF
TGTGCCAGCAGCGTAGGGCAGGGGGCGTTTGAGCAGTACTTC
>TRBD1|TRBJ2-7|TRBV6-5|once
CASSYFGTEFYEQYF
TGTGCCAGCAGTTACTTCGGGACAGAGTTCTACGAGCAGTACTTC
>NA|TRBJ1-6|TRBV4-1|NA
CASSLRTNSPLHF
TGCGCCAGCAGCTTACGGACTAATTCACCCCTCCACTTT
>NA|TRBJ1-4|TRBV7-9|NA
CASSLVGRDEKLFF
TGTGCCAGCAGCTTAGTAGGGAGGGACGAAAAACTGTTTTTT
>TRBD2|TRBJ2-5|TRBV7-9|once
CASSRDTGGLMGTQYF
TGTGCCAGCAGCAGAGACACGGGAGGGTTGATGGGGACCCAGTACTTC
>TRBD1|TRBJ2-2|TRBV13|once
CASSPYRGTNTGELFF
TGTGCCAGCAGCCCATACAGGGGTACGAACACCGGGGAGCTGTTTTTT
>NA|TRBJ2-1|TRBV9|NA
CASSLTLPKSSYNEQFF
TGTGCCAGCAGCCTAACCCTGCCTAAGAGCTCCTACAATGAGCAGTTCTTC
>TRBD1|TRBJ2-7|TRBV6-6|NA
CASSYGGQGYEQYF
TGTGCCAGCAGTTACGGGGGACAGGGTTACGAGCAGTACTTC
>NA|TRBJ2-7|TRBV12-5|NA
CASGWDALYEQYF
TGTGCTAGTGGTTGGGACGCACTATACGAGCAGTACTTC
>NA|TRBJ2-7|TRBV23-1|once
CAGLRQYF
TGCGCCGGTTTGAGGCAGTACTTC
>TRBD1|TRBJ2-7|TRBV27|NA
CASSPGQASSYEQYF
TGTGCCAGCAGTCCGGGACAGGCGAGCTCCTACGAGCAGTACTTC
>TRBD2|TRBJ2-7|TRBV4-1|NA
CASSPSGVNEQYF
TGCGCCAGCAGCCCTAGCGGGGTCAACGAGCAGTACTTC
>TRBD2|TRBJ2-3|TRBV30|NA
CAWSSRGGGTDTQYF
TGTGCCTGGAGCAGTCGCGGGGGGGGCACAGATACGCAGTATTTT
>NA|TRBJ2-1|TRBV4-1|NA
CASSQGSGGPFDEQFF
TGCGCCAGCAGCCAAGGGAGCGGAGGGCCTTTCGATGAGCAGTTCTTC
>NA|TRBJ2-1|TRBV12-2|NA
CASRLRGLSSYNEQFF
TGTGCAAGTCGCTTAAGGGGACTTAGCTCCTACAATGAGCAGTTCTTC
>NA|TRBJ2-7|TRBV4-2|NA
CASSQVTTDLSSYEQYF
TGTGCCAGCAGCCAAGTCACAACGGACCTGAGCTCCTACGAGCAGTACTTC
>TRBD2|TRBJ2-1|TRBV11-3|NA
CASSLMAGGPAEQFF
TGTGCCAGCAGCTTAATGGCGGGGGGACCGGCTGAGCAGTTCTTC
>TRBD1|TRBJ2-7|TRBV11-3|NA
CASSFGQGYEQYF
TGTGCCAGCAGCTTCGGACAGGGCTACGAGCAGTACTTC
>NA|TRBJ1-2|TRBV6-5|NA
CASSIQGGYGYTF
TGTGCCAGCAGTATACAAGGAGGTTATGGCTACACCTTC
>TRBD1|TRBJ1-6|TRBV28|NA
CASSRTGTGGNSPLHF
TGTGCCAGCAGCCGGACCGGGACAGGGGGGAATTCACCCCTCCACTTT
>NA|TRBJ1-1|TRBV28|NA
CASSPGWVNTEAFF
TGTGCCAGCAGCCCAGGTTGGGTGAACACTGAAGCTTTCTTT
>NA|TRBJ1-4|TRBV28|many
CASSLWGGNNEKLFF
TGTGCCAGCAGTTTATGGGGGGGAAATAATGAAAAACTGTTTTTT
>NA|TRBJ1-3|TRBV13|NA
CASSLGNTIYF
TGTGCCAGCAGCCTTGGAAACACCATATATTTT
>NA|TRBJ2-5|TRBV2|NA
CASSEGLVAADGGTQYF
TGTGCCAGCAGTGAAGGGCTGGTAGCGGCGGATGGGGGAACCCAGTACTTC
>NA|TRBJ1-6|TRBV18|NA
CASSPPSAGSSYNSPLHF
TGTGCCAGCTCACCACCCTCCGCTGGGAGCTCCTATAATTCACCCCTCCACTTT
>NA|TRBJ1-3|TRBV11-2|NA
CASSLELIPGNTIYF
TGTGCCAGCAGCTTAGAGCTTATACCTGGAAACACCATATATTTT
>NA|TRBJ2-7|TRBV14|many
CASSQDGVYEQYF
TGTGCCAGCAGCCAAGATGGGGTCTACGAGCAGTACTTC
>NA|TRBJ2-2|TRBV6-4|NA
CASSVRSEGTGELFF
TGTGCCAGCAGTGTTCGGTCCGAAGGCACCGGGGAGCTGTTTTTT
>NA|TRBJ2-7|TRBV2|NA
CASSQDSYEQYF
TGTGCCAGCAGTCAAGACAGCTACGAGCAGTACTTC
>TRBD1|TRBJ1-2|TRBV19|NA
CASSIEPGTGINYGYTF
TGTGCCAGTAGTATTGAGCCTGGGACAGGGATTAACTATGGCTACACCTTC
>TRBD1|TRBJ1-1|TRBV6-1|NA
CASSTRQGMNTEAFF
TGTGCCAGCAGTACAAGACAGGGTATGAACACTGAAGCTTTCTTT
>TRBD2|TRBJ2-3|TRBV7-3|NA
CASSPTAGEGFDTQYF
TGTGCCAGCAGCCCAACGGCGGGGGAGGGCTTCGATACGCAGTATTTT
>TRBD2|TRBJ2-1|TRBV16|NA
CASSQSGGPYNEQFF
TGTGCCAGCAGCCAATCGGGAGGGCCCTACAATGAGCAGTTCTTC
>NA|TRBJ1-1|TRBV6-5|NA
CASTYGGGRTEAFF
TGTGCCAGCACCTACGGGGGGGGGCGCACTGAAGCTTTCTTT
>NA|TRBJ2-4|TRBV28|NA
CASSFLPGDELAKNIQYF
TGTGCCAGCAGTTTTCTTCCGGGGGACGAACTAGCCAAAAACATTCAGTACTTC
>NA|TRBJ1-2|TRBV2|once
CASSPRPLNYGYTF
TGTGCCAGCAGTCCCAGACCCTTGAATTATGGCTACACCTTC
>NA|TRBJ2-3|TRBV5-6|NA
CASSLKGIDTQYF
TGTGCCAGCAGCTTGAAGGGGATAGATACGCAGTATTTT
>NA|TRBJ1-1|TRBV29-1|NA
CSVVTGGATEAFF
TGCAGCGTCGTGACAGGTGGGGCAACTGAAGCTTTCTTT
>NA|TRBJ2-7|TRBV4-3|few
CASSQDNSYSYEQYF
TGCGCCAGCAGCCAAGATAACAGCTACTCCTACGAGCAGTACTTC
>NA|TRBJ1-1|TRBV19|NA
CASSIGGSLNTEAFF
TGTGCCAGTAGTATAGGTGGCAGCTTGAACACTGAAGCTTTCTTT
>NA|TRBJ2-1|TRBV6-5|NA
CASSWGSSYNEQFF
TGTGCCAGCAGCTGGGGGAGCTCCTACAATGAGCAGTTCTTC
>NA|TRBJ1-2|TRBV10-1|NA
CASRISRAAAERPYTF
TGCGCCAGCAGGATTTCAAGGGCCGCCGCGGAAAGGCCCTACACCTTC
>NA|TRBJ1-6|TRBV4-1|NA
CASSPSPSGVGNSPLHF
TGCGCCAGCAGTCCTAGTCCCTCAGGGGTAGGTAATTCACCCCTCCACTTT
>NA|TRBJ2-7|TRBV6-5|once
CASSYSGIGHEQYF
TGTGCCAGCAGTTACTCGGGGATCGGCCACGAGCAGTACTTC
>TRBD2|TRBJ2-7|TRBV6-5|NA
CASSPTSPTSYEQYF
TGTGCCAGCAGCCCGACTAGCCCGACCTCCTACGAGCAGTACTTC
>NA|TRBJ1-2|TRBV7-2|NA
CASSFQRVGDYGYTF
TGTGCCAGCAGCTTCCAAAGGGTCGGGGACTATGGCTACACCTTC
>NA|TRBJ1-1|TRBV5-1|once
CASSLGQLISSGTEAFF
TGCGCCAGCAGCTTGGGCCAGCTCATCAGTTCGGGAACTGAAGCTTTCTTT
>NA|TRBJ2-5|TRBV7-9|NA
CASTPDNQETQYF
TGTGCCAGCACCCCGGACAACCAAGAGACCCAGTACTTC
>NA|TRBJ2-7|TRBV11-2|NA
CASSLRVTYEQYF
TGTGCCAGCAGCTTAAGAGTGACCTACGAGCAGTACTTC
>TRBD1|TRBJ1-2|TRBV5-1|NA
CASSYGTAGAPLDGYTF
TGCGCCAGCAGCTATGGGACAGCCGGAGCCCCACTAGATGGCTACACCTTC